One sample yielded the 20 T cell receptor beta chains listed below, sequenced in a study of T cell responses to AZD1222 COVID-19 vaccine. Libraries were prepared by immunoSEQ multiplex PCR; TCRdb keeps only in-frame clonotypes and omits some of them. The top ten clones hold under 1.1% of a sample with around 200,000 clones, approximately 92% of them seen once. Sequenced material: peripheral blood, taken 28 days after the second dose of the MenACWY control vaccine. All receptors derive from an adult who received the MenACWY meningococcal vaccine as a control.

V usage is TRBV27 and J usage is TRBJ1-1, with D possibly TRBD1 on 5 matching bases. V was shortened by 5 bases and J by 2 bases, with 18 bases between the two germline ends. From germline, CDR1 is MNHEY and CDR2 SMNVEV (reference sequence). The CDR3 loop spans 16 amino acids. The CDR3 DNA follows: TGTGCCAGCAGTCCCAGAAGGGGACGGGGAAACACTGAAGCTTTCTTT. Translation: CASSPRRGRGNTEAFF.

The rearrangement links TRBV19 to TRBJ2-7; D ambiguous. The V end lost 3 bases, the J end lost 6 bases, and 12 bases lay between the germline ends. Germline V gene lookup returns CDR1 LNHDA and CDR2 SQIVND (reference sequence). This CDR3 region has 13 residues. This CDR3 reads CASSITDLGEQYF. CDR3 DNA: TGTGCCAGTAGTATCACGGATCTTGGCGAGCAGTACTTC.

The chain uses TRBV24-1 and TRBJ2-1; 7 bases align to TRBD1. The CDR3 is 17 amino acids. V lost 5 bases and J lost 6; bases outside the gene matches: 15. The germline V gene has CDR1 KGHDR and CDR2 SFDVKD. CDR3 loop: CATSAREGDRALNEQFF. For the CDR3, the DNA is TGTGCCACCAGTGCTCGCGAGGGGGACAGAGCTCTCAATGAGCAGTTCTTC.

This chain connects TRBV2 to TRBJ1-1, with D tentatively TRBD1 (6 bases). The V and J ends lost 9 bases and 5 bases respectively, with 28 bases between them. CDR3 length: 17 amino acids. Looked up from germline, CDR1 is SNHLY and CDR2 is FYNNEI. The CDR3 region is CARIKGVGRGISTEAFF. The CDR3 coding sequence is TGTGCCAGAATAAAAGGGGTAGGGAGGGGGATAAGTACTGAAGCTTTCTTT.

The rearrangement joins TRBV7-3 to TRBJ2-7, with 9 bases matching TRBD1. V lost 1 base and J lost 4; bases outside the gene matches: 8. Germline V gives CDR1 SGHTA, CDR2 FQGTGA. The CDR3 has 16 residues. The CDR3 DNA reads TGTGCCAGCAGCTTAATCCCGGGACAGGGTGGGTACGAGCAGTACTTC. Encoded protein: CASSLIPGQGGYEQYF.

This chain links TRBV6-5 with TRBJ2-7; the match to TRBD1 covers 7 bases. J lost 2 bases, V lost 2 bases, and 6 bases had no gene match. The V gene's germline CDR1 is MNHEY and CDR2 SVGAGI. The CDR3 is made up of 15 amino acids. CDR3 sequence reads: CASSYEQGRTYEQYF. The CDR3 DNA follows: TGTGCCAGCAGTTACGAACAGGGGCGAACCTACGAGCAGTACTTC.

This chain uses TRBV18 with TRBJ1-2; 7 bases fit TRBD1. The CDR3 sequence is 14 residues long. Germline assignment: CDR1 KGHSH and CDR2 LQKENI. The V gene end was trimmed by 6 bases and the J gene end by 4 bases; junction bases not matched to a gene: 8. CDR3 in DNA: TGTGCCAGCTCGTCAAACAGGGGCGGCTATGGCTACACCTTC. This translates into CASSSNRGGYGYTF.

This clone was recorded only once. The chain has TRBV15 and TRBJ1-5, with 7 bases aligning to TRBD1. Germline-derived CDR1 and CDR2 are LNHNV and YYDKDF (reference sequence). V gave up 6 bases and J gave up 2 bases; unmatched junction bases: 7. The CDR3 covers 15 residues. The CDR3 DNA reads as TGTGCCACCAGTGACAGGGTGGGCCGCAATCAGCCCCAGCATTTT. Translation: CATSDRVGRNQPQHF.

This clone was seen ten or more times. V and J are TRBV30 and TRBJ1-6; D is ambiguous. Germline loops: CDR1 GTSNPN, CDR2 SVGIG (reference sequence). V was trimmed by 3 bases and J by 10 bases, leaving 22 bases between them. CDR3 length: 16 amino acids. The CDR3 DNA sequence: TGTGCCTGGAGATCCCCAACCTCCGGGAAATGGTCACCCCTCCACTTT. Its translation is CAWRSPTSGKWSPLHF.

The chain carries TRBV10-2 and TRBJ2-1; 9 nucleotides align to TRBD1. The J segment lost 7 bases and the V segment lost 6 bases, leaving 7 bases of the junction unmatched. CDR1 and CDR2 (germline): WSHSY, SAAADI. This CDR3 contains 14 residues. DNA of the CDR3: TGCGCCAGCAGCTGGGGACAGGGTGTGAATGAGCAGTTCTTC. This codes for CASSWGQGVNEQFF.

The CDR3 is CASSLYLAGGRRKQFF. DNA of the CDR3: TGTGCCAGCAGTTTGTATCTAGCGGGGGGACGTCGGAAGCAGTTCTTC. The gene calls are TRBV27 and TRBJ2-1; 11 bases map to TRBD2. The CDR3 totals 16 residues. The V segment lost 3 bases and the J segment 11 bases; nucleotides outside the gene matches: 12. Germline V lookup: CDR1 MNHEY, CDR2 SMNVEV (reference sequence).

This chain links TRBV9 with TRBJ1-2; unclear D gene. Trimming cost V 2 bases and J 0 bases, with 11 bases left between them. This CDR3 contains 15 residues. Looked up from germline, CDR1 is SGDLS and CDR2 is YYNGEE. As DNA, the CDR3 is TGTGCCAGCAGCGTGGGAGTTTTATCTAACTATGGCTACACCTTC. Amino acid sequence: CASSVGVLSNYGYTF.

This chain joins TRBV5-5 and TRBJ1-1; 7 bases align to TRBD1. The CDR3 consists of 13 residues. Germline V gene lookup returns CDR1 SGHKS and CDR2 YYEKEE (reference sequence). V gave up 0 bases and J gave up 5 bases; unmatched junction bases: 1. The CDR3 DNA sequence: TGTGCCAGCAGCTTGGCGACAGGGACTGAAGCTTTCTTT. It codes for CASSLATGTEAFF.

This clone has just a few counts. CDR3 nucleotides: TGTGCCAGCAGCGACCCGGGACAGGGAGTAGAGGCTTTCTTT. Its translation is CASSDPGQGVEAFF. The chain uses TRBV7-9 and TRBJ1-1, with TRBD1 matching 9 bases. The germline CDR1 and CDR2 sequences are SEHNR and FQNEAQ (reference sequence). The CDR3 loop spans 14 amino acids. V lost 5 bases, J lost 11 bases, and 12 bases stayed unmatched.

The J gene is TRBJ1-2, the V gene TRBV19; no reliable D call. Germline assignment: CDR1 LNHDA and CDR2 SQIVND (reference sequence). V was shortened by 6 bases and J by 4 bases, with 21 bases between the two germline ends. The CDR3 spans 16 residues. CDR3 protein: CASSPEALTLSYGYTF. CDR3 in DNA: TGTGCCAGTAGCCCTGAGGCGCTTACACTATCCTATGGCTACACCTTC.

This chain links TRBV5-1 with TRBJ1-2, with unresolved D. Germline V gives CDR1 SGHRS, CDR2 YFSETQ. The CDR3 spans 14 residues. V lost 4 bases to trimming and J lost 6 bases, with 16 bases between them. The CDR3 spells CASSSPEGLDGYTF. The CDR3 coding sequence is TGCGCCAGCAGCAGCCCCGAGGGCCTTGATGGCTACACCTTC.

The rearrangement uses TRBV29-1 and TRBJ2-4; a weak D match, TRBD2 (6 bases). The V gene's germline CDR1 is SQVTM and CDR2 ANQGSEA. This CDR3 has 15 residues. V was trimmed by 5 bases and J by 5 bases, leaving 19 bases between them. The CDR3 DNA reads TGCAGCGTTCACTCCGCGGGAATTGGGCAAAACATTCAGTACTTC. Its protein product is CSVHSAGIGQNIQYF.

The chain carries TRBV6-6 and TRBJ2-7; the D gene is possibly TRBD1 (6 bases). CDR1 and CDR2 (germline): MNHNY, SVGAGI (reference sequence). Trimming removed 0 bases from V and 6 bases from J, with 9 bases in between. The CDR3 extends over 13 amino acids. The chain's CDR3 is CASSYSGQSEQYF. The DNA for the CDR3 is TGTGCCAGCAGTTACTCCGGACAGTCCGAGCAGTACTTC.

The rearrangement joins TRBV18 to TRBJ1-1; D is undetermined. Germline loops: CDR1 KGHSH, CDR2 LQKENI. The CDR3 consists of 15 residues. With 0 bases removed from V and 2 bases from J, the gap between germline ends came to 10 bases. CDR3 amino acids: CASSPPSTANTEAFF. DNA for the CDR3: TGTGCCAGCTCACCACCGTCCACAGCCAACACTGAAGCTTTCTTT. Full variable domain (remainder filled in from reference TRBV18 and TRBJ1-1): NAGVMQNPRHLVRRRGQEARLRCSPMKGHSHVYWYRQLPEEGLKFMVYLQKENIIDESGMPKERFSAEFPKEGPSILRIQQVVRGDSAAYFCASSPPSTANTEAFFGQGTRLTVV.

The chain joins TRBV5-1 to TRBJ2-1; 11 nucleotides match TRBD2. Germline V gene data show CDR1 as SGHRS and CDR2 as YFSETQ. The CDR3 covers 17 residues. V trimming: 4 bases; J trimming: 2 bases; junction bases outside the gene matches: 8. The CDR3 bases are TGCGCCAGCAGCCCCCAGGTAGCGGGGGGGCCCTACAATGAGCAGTTCTTC. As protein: CASSPQVAGGPYNEQFF.